The 24 T cell receptor beta chains given below trace back to one sample, sequenced in a study of T cell clonotyping in hematopoietic cell transplantation. TCRdb's table, derived via immunoSEQ multiplex PCR, lists solely in-frame clones and lacks some. The sample includes approximately 20,000 clones, approximately 79% of them seen just once. The sample comprised peripheral blood mononuclear cells. Every receptor here comes from a man in his sixties in good health. Some clones in this sample may be carry-over from other donors' samples.

The CDR3 here is CASTVGRGDEQFF. DNA of the CDR3: TGTGCCAGCACGGTAGGACGGGGAGATGAGCAGTTCTTC. The chain uses TRBV2 and TRBJ2-1; D perhaps matches TRBD2 (5 bases). V shed 7 bases and J shed 8 bases, with 15 bases lying between them. Germline assignment: CDR1 SNHLY and CDR2 FYNNEI. There are 13 residues in the CDR3.

The chain joins TRBV9 to TRBJ2-1; maybe TRBD1 (6 bases). The CDR3 length is 15 residues. CDR1 is SGDLS and CDR2 is YYNGEE in the germline V gene. Between the trimmed V and J ends, which lost 2 bases and 2 bases, there was a span of 11 bases. The CDR3 bases are TGTGCCAGCAGCGTCCAGGGGAACACCTACAATGAGCAGTTCTTC. Protein product: CASSVQGNTYNEQFF.

V usage is TRBV2 and J usage is TRBJ1-5; 9 bases map to TRBD1. Germline V gene lookup returns CDR1 SNHLY and CDR2 FYNNEI. The CDR3 is 14 residues long. With 4 bases clipped from V and 11 bases from J, the junction kept 9 bases outside the gene matches. The CDR3 sequence is CASSAGTGRVAQHF. Written as DNA, the CDR3 is TGTGCCAGCAGTGCCGGGACAGGGAGAGTCGCCCAGCATTTT.

The chain couples TRBV5-5 to TRBJ1-3; 8 positions match TRBD1. The J segment lost 3 bases and the V segment lost 4 bases, leaving 12 bases of the junction unmatched. The CDR3 has 17 residues. Germline-derived CDR1 and CDR2 are SGHKS and YYEKEE (reference sequence). CDR3: CASSVIPDREDGNTIYF. CDR3 bases: TGTGCCAGCAGCGTGATCCCGGACAGGGAGGATGGAAACACCATATATTTT.

This clone counts as medium-sized. The chain carries TRBV6-5 and TRBJ1-2; D uncertain. Germline loops: CDR1 MNHEY, CDR2 SVGAGI. The CDR3 sequence is 11 residues long. V lost 6 bases and J lost 6, with 8 bases in between. The CDR3 DNA is TGTGCCAGCAGCTCCTTCGATGGCTACACCTTC. This translates into CASSSFDGYTF.

The chain joins TRBV30 to TRBJ1-2; possible D gene TRBD1, 5 bases. Germline lookup yields CDR1 GTSNPN and CDR2 SVGIG (reference sequence). This CDR3 region has 13 residues. The V end lost 8 bases, the J end lost 1 base, and 14 bases lay between the germline ends. The CDR3 region has the DNA TGTGCCCGGGAGACAGCGGGTAACTATGGCTACACCTTC. Translation gives CARETAGNYGYTF.

This clone has just one count. The chain combines TRBV5-6 with TRBJ1-1; 10 nucleotides match TRBD1. Germline V lookup: CDR1 SGHDT, CDR2 YYEEEE. The V gene end was trimmed by 5 bases and the J gene end by 3 bases; junction bases not matched to a gene: 4. The CDR3 covers 14 residues. Here the CDR3 DNA reads TGTGCCAGCAGGGGGGACAGGGGCGACACTGAAGCTTTCTTT. It codes for CASRGDRGDTEAFF.

CDR3 protein: CSGQNTDTQYF. The DNA for the CDR3 is TGCAGTGGGCAAAACACAGATACGCAGTATTTT. V is TRBV20-1 and J is TRBJ2-3; D gene uncertain. The ends were cut back, 7 bases at V and 2 bases at J, with 7 bases in the middle. Germline lookup yields CDR1 DFQATT and CDR2 SNEGSKA (reference sequence). The CDR3 loop spans 11 amino acids.

The chain is built from TRBV6-5 and TRBJ1-2; TRBD1 agrees at 9 bases. The CDR3 is 16 amino acids. The J segment lost 1 base and the V segment lost 3 bases, leaving 6 bases of the junction unmatched. Per germline, CDR1 MNHEY and CDR2 SVGAGI. The CDR3 sequence is CASSYRPGQGNYGYTF. CDR3 nucleotide sequence: TGTGCCAGCAGTTATCGTCCGGGACAGGGTAACTATGGCTACACCTTC.

The chain is built from TRBV7-3 and TRBJ2-3, with D tentatively TRBD1 (5 bases). Per the germline V gene, CDR1 is SGHTA and CDR2 is FQGTGA. This CDR3 spans 15 amino acids. V lost 5 bases, J lost 1 base, and 13 bases lay in between. The CDR3 nucleotides read TGTGCCAGCAGCCTAATCGGACACGGCACAGATACGCAGTATTTT. This translates into CASSLIGHGTDTQYF.

The V call is TRBV19, the J call TRBJ2-7; possibly TRBD1 for D (6 bases). This CDR3 contains 16 residues. V lost 5 bases and J 0 bases, leaving 17 bases between the germline ends. Germline lookup yields CDR1 LNHDA and CDR2 SQIVND (reference sequence). The CDR3 DNA is TGTGCCAGTAGTCCGCTCAGCACAGGGAACTCCTACGAGCAGTACTTC. It codes for CASSPLSTGNSYEQYF.

The chain has TRBV5-4 and TRBJ2-3, with 14 bases matching TRBD2. This CDR3 has 18 residues. Per germline, CDR1 SGHNT and CDR2 YYREEE (reference sequence). Trimming at V came to 4 bases and at J to 2 bases, leaving 9 bases not matched to a gene. Written as DNA, the CDR3 is TGTGCCAGCAGCACCCCGGGACTAGCGGGAGTTTCCACAGATACGCAGTATTTT. It yields the protein CASSTPGLAGVSTDTQYF.

The rearrangement joins TRBV7-9 to TRBJ2-1, with 8 bases matching TRBD2. Trimming removed 5 bases from V and 15 bases from J; junction bases left unmatched: 15. The CDR3 is made up of 14 amino acids. Germline-derived CDR1 and CDR2 are SEHNR and FQNEAQ (reference sequence). CDR3 in DNA: TGTGCCAGCAGCCAACCGGGAGGGGGGACTCCCTGGTTCTTC. This sequence encodes CASSQPGGGTPWFF.

In its sample, this clone was seen a few times. This sequence joins TRBV18 and TRBJ2-7, with 9 positions matching TRBD2. Germline lookup yields CDR1 KGHSH and CDR2 LQKENI. The CDR3 consists of 15 residues. V lost 3 bases, J lost 5 bases, and 8 bases stayed unmatched. In nucleotides, the CDR3 is TGTGCCAGCTCACCCCGGGGCGGGGGGGCCAACGAGCAGTACTTC. Residues: CASSPRGGGANEQYF.

V is TRBV7-7 and J is TRBJ2-5; 13 positions agree with TRBD2. Germline V gives CDR1 SSHAT, CDR2 FNYEAQ (reference sequence). The CDR3 extends over 15 amino acids. V gave up 5 bases and J gave up 4 bases; unmatched junction bases: 4. Written as DNA, the CDR3 is TGTGCCAGCAGCATGGGACTAGCGGGGATAGAGACCCAGTACTTC. It codes for CASSMGLAGIETQYF.

The chain joins TRBV19 to TRBJ1-1; D might be TRBD1 (6 bases). The length of the CDR3 is 14 residues. CDR1 and CDR2 from the germline V gene are LNHDA and SQIVND (reference sequence). The V end was cut by 7 bases, the J end by 0 bases, with 12 bases between. The CDR3 is CASTQGHLNTEAFF. CDR3 coding DNA: TGTGCCAGTACCCAGGGACATCTGAACACTGAAGCTTTCTTT.

The genes are TRBV4-2 and TRBJ2-3; 16 bases are shared with TRBD2. The trim removed 0 bases at V and 5 bases at J, leaving 14 bases unmatched. This CDR3 is 21 amino acids long. The germline gives CDR1 LGHNA, CDR2 YNFKEQ. This CDR3 reads CASSQEVPRGLAGGPGDTQYF. For the CDR3, the DNA is TGTGCCAGCAGCCAAGAAGTACCCCGGGGACTAGCGGGGGGGCCGGGAGATACGCAGTATTTT.

V is TRBV7-2 and J is TRBJ1-1; TRBD1 might be the D (6 bases). Germline-derived CDR1 and CDR2 are SGHTA and FQGNSA. The CDR3 extends over 15 amino acids. Between the trimmed V and J ends, which lost 0 bases and 1 base, there was a span of 9 bases. CDR3 bases: TGTGCCAGCAGCTTAGCGACAGGAACGAACACTGAAGCTTTCTTT. It translates to CASSLATGTNTEAFF. The variable domain in full, with the rest retrieved from reference TRBV7-2 and TRBJ1-1, is GAGVSQSPSNKVTEKGKDVELRCDPISGHTALYWYRQSLGQGLEFLIYFQGNSAPDKSGLPSDRFSAERTGGSVSTLTIQRTQQEDSAVYLCASSLATGTNTEAFFGQGTRLTVV.

CDR3 in amino acids: CASSPGPLSGTSGRDTQYF. DNA of the CDR3: TGCGCCAGCAGCCCAGGACCGTTATCTGGGACTAGCGGGAGAGATACGCAGTATTTT. The chain uses TRBV4-1 and TRBJ2-3; 14 positions agree with TRBD2. This CDR3 comprises 19 residues. Germline V lookup: CDR1 MGHRA, CDR2 YSYEKL. Trimming took 4 bases from V and 5 from J; bases not matched to a gene: 14.

The V call is TRBV19, the J call TRBJ2-7; D unclear. This CDR3 is built from 13 residues. The germline V gene encodes CDR1 LNHDA and CDR2 SQIVND (reference sequence). Trimming stripped 4 bases from V and 6 bases from J, with 13 bases between. This chain's CDR3 is CASSRGGVLEQYF. CDR3 DNA sequence: TGTGCCAGTAGTAGGGGTGGCGTCCTCGAGCAGTACTTC.

The chain employs TRBV6-1 and TRBJ1-2; no clear D gene. The germline V and J ends were trimmed by 4 bases and 4 bases, with 19 bases remaining between them. This CDR3 is 16 amino acids long. CDR1 is MNHNS and CDR2 is SASEGT in the germline V gene. This chain's CDR3 is CASSVERQSRIYGYTF. The CDR3 nucleotides read TGTGCCAGCAGTGTAGAGAGGCAAAGTAGGATCTATGGCTACACCTTC.

This clone was counted only a few times. The rearrangement links TRBV4-3 to TRBJ2-7; D is ambiguous. V dropped 4 bases and J dropped 2 bases, with 15 bases sitting between them. Germline V gene lookup returns CDR1 LGHNA and CDR2 YSLEER. This CDR3 region has 15 residues. For the CDR3, the DNA is TGCGCCAGCAGCCCGGAGTGGGCGCCTACCTACGAGCAGTACTTC. As protein: CASSPEWAPTYEQYF.

The CDR3 is CASSFRTGVNQPQHF. The CDR3 nucleotides are TGTGCCAGTAGTTTCCGGACAGGGGTCAATCAGCCCCAGCATTTT. This chain links TRBV19 with TRBJ1-5, with 9 nucleotides matching TRBD1. CDR3 length: 15 residues. Germline V gene sequence: CDR1 LNHDA, CDR2 SQIVND (reference sequence). V was clipped by 5 bases and J by 3 bases; unmatched bases: 5.

This clone was recorded only once. The rearrangement joins TRBV5-1 to TRBJ1-1; the match to TRBD1 covers 8 bases. Germline V CDR1 and CDR2: SGHRS, YFSETQ. The CDR3 sequence is 14 residues long. V gave up 0 bases and J gave up 4 bases; unmatched junction bases: 2. CDR3 nucleotides: TGCGCCAGCAGCTTGGGACAGGGGAGCACTGAAGCTTTCTTT. It yields the protein CASSLGQGSTEAFF.